Listed below are T cell receptor beta chains from one sample, sequenced in a study of post-analysis software for immune sequencing data. TCRdb fed the PCR reads into MiXCR, producing one record per CDR3 protein. Among 750,000 to 950,000 distinct CDR3 sequences listed, about 57% were seen once. The source material was blood. The receptor source for this set is a girl between 5 and 17 years old with multiple sclerosis. The CDR3 runs from the conserved cysteine through the conserved F or W. D genes are given only for firm matches. Some rows mark clone size as missing; the rest say once, few, many or name a class of expanded clone.

j_gene: TRBJ2-5
d_gene: NA
abundance: NA
v_gene: TRBV7-3
CDR3aa: CASSFTGVPREAQYF
CDR3nt: TGTGCCAGCAGCTTCACCGGGGTACCAAGAGAGGCCCAGTACTTC

j_gene: TRBJ2-4
d_gene: NA
abundance: few
v_gene: TRBV7-8
CDR3aa: CASTTLGPEKNIQYF
CDR3nt: TGTGCCAGCACCACCCTGGGCCCGGAGAAAAACATTCAGTACTTC

j_gene: TRBJ1-2
d_gene: NA
abundance: NA
v_gene: TRBV2
CDR3aa: CACRETDRWGYTF
CDR3nt: TGTGCCTGCAGAGAAACCGACCGGTGGGGCTACACCTTC

j_gene: TRBJ2-5
d_gene: TRBD2
abundance: few
v_gene: TRBV20-1
CDR3aa: CSARGLAGAGTQYF
CDR3nt: TGCAGTGCTAGAGGACTAGCGGGAGCTGGGACCCAGTACTTC

j_gene: TRBJ2-1
d_gene: NA
abundance: NA
v_gene: TRBV7-2
CDR3aa: CASSSTASTSYNEQFF
CDR3nt: TGTGCCAGCAGCTCTACCGCCTCGACTAGTTACAATGAGCAGTTCTTC

j_gene: TRBJ2-7
d_gene: TRBD2
abundance: few
v_gene: TRBV14
CDR3aa: CASSQELAGYYEQYF
CDR3nt: TGTGCCAGCAGCCAAGAGTTAGCGGGATACTACGAGCAGTACTTC

j_gene: TRBJ2-7
d_gene: TRBD1
abundance: NA
v_gene: TRBV5-1
CDR3aa: CASSLQGAKTNEQYF
CDR3nt: TGCGCCAGCAGCTTACAGGGGGCTAAAACCAATGAGCAGTACTTC

j_gene: TRBJ2-7
d_gene: NA
abundance: NA
v_gene: TRBV3-1
CDR3aa: CASRRSRPPYEQYF
CDR3nt: TGTGCCAGCAGGAGGTCCCGACCTCCCTACGAGCAGTACTTC

j_gene: TRBJ2-3
d_gene: NA
abundance: few
v_gene: TRBV27
CDR3aa: CASSSGTGGPGLTDTQYF
CDR3nt: TGTGCCAGCAGTTCAGGGACGGGGGGCCCCGGGTTAACAGATACGCAGTATTTT

j_gene: TRBJ2-7
d_gene: TRBD2
abundance: NA
v_gene: TRBV4-1
CDR3aa: CASSQEGLAGGLDEQYF
CDR3nt: TGCGCCAGCAGCCAAGAGGGACTAGCGGGAGGTCTCGACGAGCAGTACTTC

j_gene: TRBJ2-7
d_gene: NA
abundance: NA
v_gene: TRBV6-2/TRBV6-3
CDR3aa: CASSYGYSGTAYEQYF
CDR3nt: TGTGCCAGCAGTTACGGGTATAGCGGAACCGCCTACGAGCAGTACTTC

j_gene: TRBJ2-7
d_gene: TRBD1
abundance: NA
v_gene: TRBV12-3/TRBV12-4
CDR3aa: CASSFRDRVNEQYF
CDR3nt: TGTGCCAGCAGTTTCCGGGACAGGGTCAACGAGCAGTACTTC

j_gene: TRBJ2-7
d_gene: TRBD1
abundance: few
v_gene: TRBV3-1
CDR3aa: CASSQGQGLSYEQYF
CDR3nt: TGTGCCAGCAGCCAGGGACAGGGGCTCTCCTACGAGCAGTACTTC

j_gene: TRBJ2-1
d_gene: NA
abundance: few
v_gene: TRBV6-2/TRBV6-3
CDR3aa: CASSRLAPTNEQFF
CDR3nt: TGTGCCAGCAGTAGGCTAGCTCCGACCAATGAGCAGTTCTTC

j_gene: TRBJ2-4
d_gene: NA
abundance: once
v_gene: TRBV6-1
CDR3aa: CASSEAAKNIQYF
CDR3nt: TGTGCCAGCAGTGAAGCTGCCAAAAACATTCAGTACTTC

j_gene: TRBJ2-1
d_gene: NA
abundance: NA
v_gene: TRBV5-1
CDR3aa: CASSLDPTGILKPNEQFF
CDR3nt: TGCGCCAGCAGCTTGGACCCGACAGGCATATTGAAGCCCAATGAGCAGTTCTTC

j_gene: TRBJ2-5
d_gene: NA
abundance: NA
v_gene: TRBV5-1
CDR3aa: CASSLQPGGETQYF
CDR3nt: TGCGCCAGCAGCTTACAACCCGGGGGAGAGACCCAGTACTTC

j_gene: TRBJ2-7
d_gene: TRBD2
abundance: NA
v_gene: TRBV13
CDR3aa: CASRQRGSTYEQYF
CDR3nt: TGTGCCAGCAGACAGCGGGGTTCAACCTACGAGCAGTACTTC

j_gene: TRBJ2-1
d_gene: NA
abundance: NA
v_gene: TRBV29-1
CDR3aa: CSVGGWNEQFF
CDR3nt: TGCAGCGTGGGAGGTTGGAATGAGCAGTTCTTC

j_gene: TRBJ2-3
d_gene: TRBD2
abundance: NA
v_gene: TRBV29-1
CDR3aa: CSTRGGRETSTDTQYF
CDR3nt: TGCAGCACCCGGGGGGGTCGGGAAACAAGCACAGATACGCAGTATTTT

j_gene: TRBJ2-1
d_gene: NA
abundance: NA
v_gene: TRBV29-1
CDR3aa: CSVNQRGQGWASGDNEQFF
CDR3nt: TGCAGCGTTAATCAGAGGGGACAGGGATGGGCTAGCGGGGACAATGAGCAGTTCTTC

j_gene: TRBJ2-7
d_gene: TRBD1
abundance: NA
v_gene: TRBV5-1
CDR3aa: CASSISGGISYEQYF
CDR3nt: TGCGCCAGCAGCATCTCAGGGGGAATCTCCTACGAGCAGTACTTC

j_gene: TRBJ1-1
d_gene: NA
abundance: NA
v_gene: TRBV20-1
CDR3aa: CSARVSDTEAFF
CDR3nt: TGCAGTGCTAGAGTGTCGGACACTGAAGCTTTCTTT

j_gene: TRBJ2-7
d_gene: TRBD1
abundance: few
v_gene: TRBV7-2
CDR3aa: CASSLTGVPSYEQYF
CDR3nt: TGTGCCAGCAGCCTTACAGGGGTTCCCTCCTACGAGCAGTACTTC

j_gene: TRBJ2-1
d_gene: TRBD1
abundance: few
v_gene: TRBV29-1
CDR3aa: CSFPGTGPYNEQFF
CDR3nt: TGCAGCTTCCCCGGGACAGGGCCCTACAATGAGCAGTTCTTC

j_gene: TRBJ1-2
d_gene: TRBD1
abundance: NA
v_gene: TRBV7-9
CDR3aa: CASSLGQGATTIYGYTF
CDR3nt: TGTGCCAGCAGCTTAGGACAGGGGGCGACGACGATATATGGCTACACCTTC

j_gene: TRBJ2-3
d_gene: TRBD1
abundance: NA
v_gene: TRBV7-6
CDR3aa: CASSLARGHNLYTDTQYF
CDR3nt: TGTGCCAGCAGCTTAGCCAGGGGGCATAATTTATACACAGATACGCAGTATTTT

j_gene: TRBJ1-5
d_gene: NA
abundance: NA
v_gene: TRBV6-5
CDR3aa: CASRIRAYSNQPQHF
CDR3nt: TGTGCCAGCAGGATCCGGGCCTATAGCAATCAGCCCCAGCATTTT

j_gene: TRBJ2-4
d_gene: NA
abundance: NA
v_gene: TRBV27
CDR3aa: CASSPGVLAPITRNIQYF
CDR3nt: TGTGCCAGCAGCCCTGGGGTGCTAGCCCCCATAACCAGAAACATTCAGTACTTC

j_gene: TRBJ2-5
d_gene: TRBD2
abundance: NA
v_gene: TRBV20-1
CDR3aa: CSATGTSGSGQETQYF
CDR3nt: TGCAGTGCAACCGGGACTAGCGGGAGTGGTCAAGAGACCCAGTACTTC

j_gene: TRBJ2-1
d_gene: NA
abundance: NA
v_gene: TRBV27
CDR3aa: CASSFVPYIDEQFF
CDR3nt: TGTGCCAGCAGTTTCGTTCCCTATATCGATGAGCAGTTCTTC

j_gene: TRBJ2-1
d_gene: NA
abundance: NA
v_gene: TRBV7-3
CDR3aa: CASSPLGSPLGNEQFF
CDR3nt: TGTGCCAGCAGCCCCCTGGGGAGCCCGCTGGGCAATGAGCAGTTCTTC